The present TCR beta chain was sequenced within a study of T-cell memory formation after mild COVID-19. Overall study findings and caveats: What remained unconfirmed was the SARS-CoV-2 specificity of second-wave clones peaking on day 37. CD4+ clones that contracted lay mainly in CM and EM; CD8+ ones lay in EMRA.

A single record per CDR3 protein comes from TCRdb applying MiXCR to the 5' RACE reads. This sample has 250,000 to 350,000 distinct CDR3 sequences, with about 16% found just once. This clonotype appeared a few times. Its antigen is not known. The CDR3 is 15 residues long. V was cut by 3 bases and J by 5 bases, with 14 bases left in between. Germline values: CDR1 SGHTA, CDR2 FQGNSA. This clonotype originated in a young man who had mild COVID-19 (a few samples of this study predate the infection). Cell type and time point are not known. Sample: PBMCs or a T cell subset sorted from them (not recorded which). This chain links TRBV7-2 with TRBJ1-5; D is perhaps TRBD1 (6 bases). The CDR3 nucleotides are TGTGCCAGCAGCTTCAACAGGGAACCGCATCAGCCCCAGCATTTT. Translated: CASSFNREPHQPQHF.